What follows is one TCR beta chain and its context. Its antigen is unknown. This sample is part of a study of cytomegalovirus exposure and HLA in healthy donors. The overall study: Genotyping of roughly 400 donors showed that 70% to 90% belonged to the Caucasian-associated ancestry cluster. Points from the study as a whole: Among TCR beta chains, those listed as cytomegalovirus-associated numbered over 150.

Trimming removed 0 bases from V and 5 bases from J, with 19 bases in between. CDR3 length: 17 residues. Germline CDR1 reads SEHNR; CDR2 reads FQNEAQ (reference sequence). The study ran its PCR with 60 Vbeta and 13 Jbeta primers. Sequenced by immunoSEQ multiplex PCR; TCRdb stores in-frame clones only, minus some. In the table there are roughly 100,000 clones, roughly four fifths of which are singletons. The TCR sequence derives from a male donor in good health and CMV-seropositive. The chain couples TRBV7-9 to TRBJ2-5; D gene unclear. The specimen sequenced was PBMCs. In nucleotides, the CDR3 is TGTGCCAGCAGCTTAGCCAGCTCGCCGCGGATTTCGGAGACCCAGTACTTC. It translates to CASSLASSPRISETQYF.